This T cell receptor (beta chain) was identified in a study of identical twins (dated by TCRdb to 2015 to 2016). A note on the overall study: To test whether fetal clonotypes persist, the study used deep sequencing on TCR alpha and beta repertoires from monozygotic twins, unrelated adults of various ages, and cord blood. To rule out contamination, the twin experiments were replicated at different times with different library preparation protocols. The paper as a whole reports these results and caveats: Compared with coincidental sharing between unrelated individuals, an excess of low generation-probability sequences was observed among out-of-frame TCR alpha sequences shared between twins. Invariant T cells such as MAIT and iNKT could partly confound zero-insertion analyses, though diverse VJ usage argued against this for most clonotypes. Abundant cord blood beta clonotypes carried fewer insertions; young adult naive repertoires showed a weaker similar trend, while memory repertoires showed none. Because the same donors could not be followed over many years, conclusions were based on cross-sectional statistical analysis. Excess twin sharing in beta out-of-frame sequences was weaker because fewer shared sequences lowered the signal-to-noise ratio. Recombination models systematically underestimated out-of-frame TCR alpha sharing in monozygotic twins but agreed with sharing between unrelated individuals.

This clonotype appeared many times. Its specific antigen is unknown. Nothing much larger sits one base from this clone, and base qualities are not available. The protocol used for the library was 5' RACE. Instrument used: Illumina HiSeq 2000. A universal primer binding site was added through template switching, and the final cDNA carried a unique molecular identifier so that TCR cDNA molecules could be counted accurately. Specific primers in the conserved constant-segment region were used to synthesize first-strand cDNA for TCR alpha and beta chains. To control for contamination, each cDNA library was double barcoded with a SMART-Mk sample barcode plus Illumina barcodes. Two successive PCR steps introduced TruSeq adapter sequences along with Illumina sample barcodes. Sequencing of the TCR alpha and beta cDNA libraries was done on the Illumina HiSeq platform using custom primers. Regarding the original processing steps: MiGEC processed the raw reads to extract unique molecular identifiers, while MiXCR was used to determine the CDR3 positions. For each individual, recombination models were inferred using an EM algorithm with the repgenHMM and IGoR tools. The tcR package in R was used for shared clonotype analysis, with sharing normalized by the product of cloneset sizes. To study raw recombination free of thymic and clonal selection effects, out-of-frame nonproductive sequences were analyzed. TCRdb took the public reads, trimmed them with fastp at Q25, ran MiXCR for clone calling and kept in-frame beta chains. Identical CDR3 protein sequences are pooled into one entry, listed with their most common genes and DNA. The V and J calls reflect TCRdb's pipeline rather than the authors' work. The sample table contains approximately 500,000 distinct CDR3 sequences; only one count was recorded for 20% to 25% of them. The ten largest clones capture 2.9% of the sample.

V trim: 5 bases; J trim: 3 bases; unmatched bases: 12. Spanning cysteine to phenylalanine, the CDR3 consists of 16 amino acids. This entry keeps only the CDR3 DNA: 48 bases, framed from base 1. Per the germline V gene, SGHAT is the CDR1 and FQNNGV is the CDR2. Every donor was a healthy Caucasian. The twin cohort comprised three pairs of female monozygotic twins, all aged roughly 18 to 30 years. Positive isolation kits from Invitrogen were used to isolate the CD4+ and CD8+ T cell populations. A further study also used this sample, focusing on T cells expressing NK-cell markers. As the second paper documents: Three sorted T-cell subsets (CD3+CD56+NKG2C+, CD3+CD56+NKG2C- and CD3+CD56-NKG2C+) from fewer than 10 donors had their TCR beta-chain repertoires profiled. Among the eight sequenced donors, seven were HCMV-seropositive and one was HCMV-seronegative. To restrict sorting to alphabetaTCR-expressing T cells, an anti-gammadeltaTCR antibody was added in several experiments. For five or six donors, the dominant CD3+CD56+NKG2C+ clonotypes were among the top 10 CD8+ clonotypes and accounted for about 1.0-7.0% of CD8+ T cells. Those dominant clonotypes were again the most abundant among CD3+CD56-NKG2C+ cells in four donors, at about 25-65%. Whether the expanded NKG2C-expressing T cell clones were specific for HCMV antigens remained unclear. All eight donors whose samples were sequenced were randomly selected healthy volunteers, three of them men and five women. HCMV-specific IgG was detected in serum with a commercial ELISA kit to determine HCMV serostatus. MIGEC handled demultiplexing of the reads and grouping by UMI, while MiTCR was used to assemble and quantify clonotypes. To remove erroneous sequences, TCR cDNA sequences were retained only when supported by two or more reads. The tcR package was used for downstream repertoire analysis, and clonotypes were matched between fractions using CDR3 nucleotide sequence together with V segment. Antigen specificity was annotated against VDJdb with VDJmatch, allowing one amino acid substitution in CDR3.

The chain employs TRBV11-2 and TRBJ1-1; a stretch of 7 junction bases matches TRBD1. Sequenced input: CD4+ T cells sorted from blood. This clonotype was obtained from a woman aged 18-30 years in good health. The CDR3 in this case is CASSRTGAGVDTEAFF. The nucleotide sequence is given as TGTGCCAGCAGCCGTACAGGGGCGGGGGTGGACACTGAAGCTTTCTTT.